These 27 T cell receptor beta chains share one sample of origin, sequenced in a study of blood T cell repertoires in COVID-19. The protocol was immunoSEQ multiplex PCR, while the TCRdb copy is restricted to in-frame clones and leaves out a portion. The data show roughly 420,000 clones, approximately 87% seen once. Material for sequencing was PBMCs or T cells enriched from blood (not recorded which). The source is a woman aged 30 to 39 with acute COVID-19.

The chain joins TRBV13 to TRBJ1-6; TRBD1 matches at 10 bases. With V trimmed by 1 base and J by 9 bases, 9 bases remained unmatched. Germline V gene sequence: CDR1 PRHDT, CDR2 FYEKMQ (reference sequence). This CDR3 has 17 residues. The CDR3 region has the DNA TGTGCCAGCAGCTTAGAAGCGGGGACAGGGGTCTCTTCACCCCTCCACTTT. Translating gives CASSLEAGTGVSSPLHF.

The chain's CDR3 is CASSLSGGNQPQHF. In DNA form, the CDR3 reads TGTGCCAGCAGCCTCTCGGGTGGCAATCAGCCCCAGCATTTT. The rearrangement uses TRBV7-9 and TRBJ1-5; D ambiguous. Germline V gene data show CDR1 as SEHNR and CDR2 as FQNEAQ (reference sequence). V was clipped by 5 bases and J by 2 bases, with 10 bases between them. CDR3 length equals 14 residues. The full variable domain, in which reference TRBV7-9 and TRBJ1-5 provide the parts outside the CDR3, is DTGVSQNPRHKITKRGQNVTFRCDPISEHNRLYWYRQTLGQGPEFLTYFQNEAQLEKSRLLSDRFSAERPKGSFSTLEIQRTEQGDSAMYLCASSLSGGNQPQHFGDGTRLSIL.

This clone was counted a single time. The chain uses TRBV29-1 and TRBJ1-5, with no clear D. V was clipped by 4 bases and J by 2 bases, with 9 bases between them. CDR1 is SQVTM and CDR2 is ANQGSEA in the germline V gene. This CDR3 has 13 amino acids. The CDR3 sequence is CSVVWQGNQPQHF. CDR3 DNA: TGCAGCGTTGTGTGGCAGGGCAATCAGCCCCAGCATTTT.

This clone appeared a single time. The CDR3 here is CASSKTGTTQPQHF. The CDR3 region has the DNA TGTGCCAGTAGTAAAACCGGGACAACACAGCCCCAGCATTTT. The chain has TRBV19 and TRBJ1-5, with TRBD1 as a possible D gene (6 bases). From germline, CDR1 is LNHDA and CDR2 SQIVND (reference sequence). The germline V and J ends were trimmed by 4 bases and 7 bases, with 14 bases remaining between them. The CDR3 has 14 residues.

Only one count was recorded for this clone. This specimen includes other DNA sequences encoding the same CDR3. The rearrangement joins TRBV2 to TRBJ2-1; 14 bases are shared with TRBD2. Unmatched junction bases numbered 0, after V lost 4 bases and J lost 7 bases. CDR1 and CDR2 (germline): SNHLY, FYNNEI. The CDR3 contains 14 residues. CDR3 in DNA: TGTGCCAGCAGTGGACTAGCGGGGGGGAATGAGCAGTTCTTC. It is translated as CASSGLAGGNEQFF.

The genes are TRBV7-8 and TRBJ2-1; TRBD1 might be the D (6 bases). CDR3 size: 17 residues. Trimming left V 4 bases short and J 0 bases short, with 16 bases between. Germline V CDR1 and CDR2: SGHVS, FQNEAQ. In DNA form, the CDR3 reads TGTGCCAGCAGCTCGTTGGACAGACAACTCTCCTACAATGAGCAGTTCTTC. This translates into CASSSLDRQLSYNEQFF.

The chain carries TRBV7-2 and TRBJ2-7; possibly TRBD1 for D (5 bases). V dropped 6 bases and J dropped 0 bases, with 9 bases sitting between them. The CDR3 extends over 13 amino acids. The germline V gene encodes CDR1 SGHTA and CDR2 FQGNSA. The CDR3 nucleotides read TGTGCCAGCAGTACAGGCGTCTCCTACGAGCAGTACTTC. This sequence encodes CASSTGVSYEQYF.

The rearrangement links TRBV5-6 to TRBJ2-3; 7 nucleotides align to TRBD2. In germline, CDR1 is SGHDT, CDR2 YYEEEE. With V trimmed by 4 bases and J by 4 bases, 6 bases remained unmatched. The CDR3 is 14 amino acids. CDR3: CASSIRRGADTQYF. As DNA, the CDR3 is TGTGCCAGCAGCATAAGACGGGGGGCAGATACGCAGTATTTT.

The chain is built from TRBV7-9 and TRBJ1-2; D uncertain. Germline lookup yields CDR1 SEHNR and CDR2 FQNEAQ (reference sequence). The V end lost 4 bases, the J end lost 2 bases, and 11 bases lay between the germline ends. The CDR3 totals 14 residues. CDR3 sequence reads: CASSSEQNNYGYTF. CDR3 nucleotides: TGTGCCAGCAGCTCGGAACAGAACAACTATGGCTACACCTTC.

V and J are TRBV5-1 and TRBJ2-3; D possibly corresponds to TRBD2 (5 bases). The germline CDR1 and CDR2 sequences are SGHRS and YFSETQ. V shed 1 base and J shed 1 base, with 10 bases lying between them. There are 15 residues in the CDR3. The CDR3 DNA follows: TGCGCCAGCAGCTTGTTGCTTAGCGGCACAGATACGCAGTATTTT. It translates to CASSLLLSGTDTQYF.

This chain joins TRBV23-1 and TRBJ1-1; 9 bases match TRBD1. TRBV23-1 is labeled an ORF, and its function is uncertain. J gave up 5 bases and V 3 bases, and 16 bases lay outside the gene matches. The CDR3 has 18 amino acids. CDR3: CASSQGSPGQGIGTEAFF. The CDR3 DNA follows: TGCGCCAGCAGTCAGGGAAGCCCGGGACAGGGTATAGGGACTGAAGCTTTCTTT.

CDR3 amino acids: CASRTANYEQYF. The CDR3 DNA sequence: TGTGCCAGCCGGACAGCCAACTACGAGCAGTACTTC. The genes are TRBV5-5 and TRBJ2-7; TRBD1 is a possible D gene (6 bases). Between the trimmed V and J ends, which lost 7 bases and 3 bases, there was a span of 11 bases. The germline CDR1 and CDR2 sequences are SGHKS and YYEKEE (reference sequence). The CDR3 is made up of 12 amino acids.

In its sample, this clone was seen a few times. The chain links TRBV5-5 to TRBJ1-5; 9 nucleotides align to TRBD1. The CDR3 covers 15 residues. Trimming cost V 0 bases and J 7 bases; bases outside gene matches: 5. The germline CDR1 and CDR2 sequences are SGHKS and YYEKEE (reference sequence). The DNA of the CDR3 is TGTGCCAGCAGCTTGGGACAGGGGGTATGGCAGCCCCAGCATTTT. This translates into CASSLGQGVWQPQHF.

V gene TRBV18 combines with J gene TRBJ2-2, with D possibly being TRBD2 (5 bases). The length of the CDR3 is 12 residues. Germline CDR1 and CDR2: KGHSH and LQKENI. V lost 4 bases and J lost 6, with 6 bases in between. Written as DNA, the CDR3 is TGTGCCAGCTCACGAGCGGCCGGGGAGCTGTTTTTT. This encodes CASSRAAGELFF.

The gene calls are TRBV20-1 and TRBJ1-4, with D perhaps TRBD1 (6 bases). V gave up 3 bases and J gave up 7 bases, with 18 bases separating them. In germline, CDR1 is DFQATT, CDR2 SNEGSKA (reference sequence). CDR3 length: 15 residues. CDR3 DNA sequence: TGCAGTGCTAGTCCTTTAGGGGGATCCGGTGAAAAACTGTTTTTT. Translating it yields CSASPLGGSGEKLFF.

The chain carries TRBV27 and TRBJ2-5; D is unresolved. The V and J ends lost 3 bases and 2 bases respectively, with 7 bases between them. Looked up from germline, CDR1 is MNHEY and CDR2 is SMNVEV (reference sequence). The CDR3 loop spans 13 amino acids. The CDR3 DNA reads TGTGCCAGCAGTTTTCGGTGGCAAGAGACCCAGTACTTC. It encodes CASSFRWQETQYF.

This clone has just one count. An end of the junction does not agree with germline; a read error may underlie this. The CDR3 reads CASSLRLQEGNEKLFF. The CDR3 DNA reads TGCGCCAGCAGCTTGAGGCTACAGGAGGGTAATGAGAAACTGTTTTTT. The chain employs TRBV5-1 and TRBJ1-4, with D perhaps matching TRBD1 (5 bases). CDR3 length equals 16 residues. The germline CDR1 and CDR2 sequences are SGHRS and YFSETQ.

This clone has a single count. This sequence joins TRBV6-1 and TRBJ1-2; TRBD1 agrees at 9 bases. V shed 6 bases and J 4 bases; nucleotides not matched to a gene: 3. The CDR3 sequence is 13 residues long. Per germline, CDR1 MNHNS and CDR2 SASEGT. CDR3 DNA: TGTGCCAGCAGACCGACAGGGGGCTATGGCTACACCTTC. It yields the protein CASRPTGGYGYTF.

The chain couples TRBV28 to TRBJ1-1; 9 bases map to TRBD1. CDR3 length: 16 residues. The germline gives CDR1 MDHEN, CDR2 SYDVKM. V lost 6 bases to trimming and J lost 5 bases; unmatched junction nucleotides: 13. The CDR3 bases are TGTGCCAGCAGCCTACGGACAGGGGCATGGGGAACTGAAGCTTTCTTT. It is translated as CASSLRTGAWGTEAFF.

The chain employs TRBV2 and TRBJ2-7; possibly TRBD2 for D (5 bases). The germline gives CDR1 SNHLY, CDR2 FYNNEI. The CDR3 covers 15 residues. Between the trimmed V and J ends, which lost 1 base and 0 bases, there was a span of 10 bases. The CDR3 nucleotides are TGTGCCAGCAGTGAAGGGCTAGCTAGCTCCTACGAGCAGTACTTC. Amino acid sequence: CASSEGLASSYEQYF. Full variable domain (outside the CDR3, taken from reference TRBV2 and TRBJ2-7): EPEVTQTPSHQVTQMGQEVILRCVPISNHLYFYWYRQILGQKVEFLVSFYNNEISEKSEIFDDQFSVERPDGSNFTLKIRSTKLEDSAMYFCASSEGLASSYEQYFGPGTRLTVT.

The chain couples TRBV7-2 to TRBJ2-1; 10 positions agree with TRBD2. The CDR3 totals 15 residues. The V gene end was trimmed by 1 base and the J gene end by 9 bases; junction bases not matched to a gene: 6. Per the germline V gene, CDR1 is SGHTA and CDR2 is FQGNSA. The CDR3 sequence: CASSLGSSGGTEQFF. The DNA for the CDR3 is TGTGCCAGCAGCTTAGGCAGTAGCGGGGGGACTGAGCAGTTCTTC.

This chain connects TRBV27 to TRBJ1-5, with D maybe TRBD1 (6 bases). Per the germline V gene, CDR1 is MNHEY and CDR2 is SMNVEV (reference sequence). This CDR3 has 16 amino acids. Trimming pared 1 base from V and 7 bases from J, leaving 17 bases between. CDR3 bases: TGTGCCAGCAGTTTATTGGGCAGGGGAATCCCCCAGCCCCAGCATTTT. It codes for CASSLLGRGIPQPQHF.

The rearrangement links TRBV5-3 to TRBJ2-5; TRBD1 is a possible D gene (5 bases). TRBV5-3 is an open reading frame whose function is uncertain. There are 16 residues in the CDR3. V shed 4 bases and J shed 5 bases, with 21 bases lying between them. CDR3 coding DNA: TGTGCCAGAAGCGACCCCCTGGGCAGGGTGAGGGAGACCCAGTACTTC. Encoded protein: CARSDPLGRVRETQYF.

This clone was observed a handful of times. The chain joins TRBV4-1 to TRBJ1-2; 8 bases match TRBD1. The germline V gene has CDR1 MGHRA and CDR2 YSYEKL. With 6 bases clipped from V and 6 bases from J, the junction kept 9 bases outside the gene matches. The CDR3 extends over 14 amino acids. The CDR3 reads CASRQRTGFDGYTF. CDR3 nucleotides: TGCGCCAGCAGACAGAGGACAGGGTTTGATGGCTACACCTTC.

This rearrangement joins TRBV11-3 to TRBJ1-1; D not resolved. Trimming removed 1 base at V and 1 base at J, with 7 bases between. Germline lookup yields CDR1 SGHNT and CDR2 YENEEA. The CDR3 runs 14 residues. CDR3 DNA: TGTGCCAGCAGCTTAGGCTCGGGGAACACTGAAGCTTTCTTT. Amino acids: CASSLGSGNTEAFF.

The V and J genes are TRBV5-1 and TRBJ2-3; tentatively, D is TRBD2 (5 bases). CDR3 length: 15 residues. The germline V gene has CDR1 SGHRS and CDR2 YFSETQ. Trimming cost V 3 bases and J 0 bases, with 11 bases left between them. The CDR3 here is CASSSPGYSTDTQYF. The CDR3 DNA reads as TGCGCCAGCAGCTCCCCGGGGTATAGCACAGATACGCAGTATTTT.

The rearrangement joins TRBV5-4 to TRBJ2-1; tentative D call: TRBD1 (5 bases). From germline, CDR1 is SGHNT and CDR2 YYREEE (reference sequence). This CDR3 has 14 amino acids. Trimming took 0 bases from V and 4 from J, leaving 8 bases between them. The CDR3 region has the DNA TGTGCCAGCAGCTTGGGAGACAGTTACAATGAGCAGTTCTTC. It translates to CASSLGDSYNEQFF.